Here is one T cell receptor (beta chain) with its context. What it recognizes is unknown. The authors' processing: ImmunoSEQ sequences covered only the junction and lacked quality scores; filtering therefore differed. Produced via immunoSEQ multiplex PCR; TCRdb's table is partial and in-frame only. V, J and clone size are those of that table, while D and trimming were read from the DNA. The sample consists of 2 million to 2.5 million clones, around 90% of them appearing once. After removal of 5 bases from V and 8 bases from J, the junction contained 9 bases not matched to a gene. This CDR3 spans 14 amino acids. Germline V CDR1 and CDR2: LNHNV, YYDKDF (reference sequence). These data originate in a study of shared clonotypes between healthy human individuals. Broader study findings: It was observed that roughly 5.4% of naive CD4 clonotypes were shared across several donors.

This receptor was obtained from a man aged 18-30 years in good health. Some clones in this sample may be carry-over from other donors' samples. The chain recombines TRBV15 with TRBJ1-2; 9 bases fit TRBD1. The source material was naive CD4+ T cells from PBMCs. Subset: CD45RA+ positively selected. The CDR3 here is CATSVGQGEGGYTF. The CDR3, as DNA: TGTGCCACCAGCGTGGGACAGGGAGAGGGGGGCTACACCTTC.